The T cell receptor (beta chain) described here comes from a study of blood T cell repertoires in COVID-19. Study summary: Both acute and convalescent COVID-19 samples were obtained from the United States, Italy and Spain.

Study processing details: Estimated nucleated cell counts came from reference gene primer amplification. Here immunoSEQ multiplex PCR was the method, and the copy in TCRdb shows in-frame clones only, minus some. The DNA was the basis for D and trimming; V, J and clone size are from that table. The data contain about 170,000 clones, over 80% of them singletons. The sample comprised peripheral blood. This clonotype originated in a woman older than 75 with active or convalescent COVID-19.

The CDR3 loop reads CASSSLQGVSYEQYF. Here the CDR3 DNA reads TGCGCCAGCAGCTCCCTACAGGGCGTCTCCTACGAGCAGTACTTC. V usage is TRBV5-1 and J usage is TRBJ2-7, with D possibly being TRBD1 (6 bases). Looked up from germline, CDR1 is SGHRS and CDR2 is YFSETQ. V lost 3 bases and J lost 0, with 13 bases in between. The CDR3 has 15 amino acids.